Below, 27 T cell receptor beta chains from the same sample are listed, as sequenced in a study of identical twins. TCRdb itself ran the 5' RACE reads through MiXCR, one entry per CDR3 protein. This sample has about 700,000 distinct CDR3 sequences, with 5.5% to 6.5% found just once. The material sequenced was naive T cells sorted from blood. The receptors originated from a man aged 18 to 29 in good health.

This clonotype was detected ten times or more. The chain couples TRBV6-6 to TRBJ1-3; D is possibly TRBD1 (5 bases). The V end lost 5 bases, the J end lost 16 bases, and 18 bases lay between the germline ends. The CDR3 is made up of 12 amino acids. The germline V gene has CDR1 MNHNY and CDR2 SVGAGI (reference sequence). This chain's CDR3 is CASSQYDSSYYF. For the CDR3, the DNA is TGTGCCAGCAGTCAATACGACAGTTCTTATTATTTT.

The chain combines TRBV7-9 with TRBJ2-3; 7 bases align to TRBD2. The germline V gene has CDR1 SEHNR and CDR2 FQNEAQ (reference sequence). This CDR3 has 16 residues. V gave up 2 bases and J gave up 5 bases; unmatched junction bases: 10. For the CDR3, the DNA is TGTGCCAGCAGCTTAATTCTCGCGGGAGTGGGAGATACGCAGTATTTT. The encoded protein is CASSLILAGVGDTQYF.

At least ten counts were recorded for this clonotype. The V and J genes are TRBV18 and TRBJ2-5; D not certain. The CDR3 is made up of 15 amino acids. Between the trimmed V and J ends, which lost 0 bases and 5 bases, there was a span of 13 bases. Germline CDR1 is KGHSH and CDR2 is LQKENI. The CDR3 coding sequence is TGTGCCAGCTCACCACCTTTAGCTATGGTCGAGACCCAGTACTTC. Residues: CASSPPLAMVETQYF.

This clonotype was seen a handful of times. The V and J genes are TRBV12-3 or TRBV12-4 and TRBJ1-1; D possibly corresponds to TRBD1 (5 bases). V dropped 3 bases and J dropped 6 bases, with 14 bases sitting between them. The CDR3 extends over 14 amino acids. The CDR3 DNA is TGTGCCAGCAGTTTTGGCAGGTTAGGGGCTGAAGCTTTCTTT. It encodes CASSFGRLGAEAFF.

This clonotype showed up many times. V gene TRBV20-1 combines with J gene TRBJ2-3; TRBD2 aligns across 9 bases. The CDR3 is made up of 14 amino acids. Germline V lookup: CDR1 DFQATT, CDR2 SNEGSKA (reference sequence). With 4 bases clipped from V and 1 base from J, the junction kept 3 bases outside the gene matches. The CDR3 reads CSATGGGGTDTQYF. The CDR3 DNA follows: TGCAGTGCTACCGGCGGGGGGGGCACAGATACGCAGTATTTT.

This clonotype was detected many times. The chain has TRBV20-1 and TRBJ2-1, with 9 bases matching TRBD2. V lost 6 bases, J lost 8 bases, and 5 bases stayed unmatched. CDR1 and CDR2 (germline): DFQATT, SNEGSKA (reference sequence). The CDR3 is made up of 12 amino acids. For the CDR3, the DNA is TGCAGTGCCGGGCGGGGGGGCCATGAGCAGTTCTTC. As protein: CSAGRGGHEQFF.

This clonotype was seen at least ten times. This chain connects TRBV20-1 to TRBJ2-5, with no clear D. Germline V lookup: CDR1 DFQATT, CDR2 SNEGSKA (reference sequence). CDR3 length equals 11 residues. CDR3: CSASHQETQYF. The CDR3 DNA is TGCAGCGCCTCCCACCAAGAGACCCAGTACTTC.

This clonotype occurred many times. The chain combines TRBV27 with TRBJ2-2; a weak D match, TRBD2 (6 bases). The V gene lost 3 bases and the J gene lost 5 bases, with 13 bases spanning the gap. The CDR3 is 15 residues long. Germline-derived CDR1 and CDR2 are MNHEY and SMNVEV (reference sequence). The CDR3 loop reads CASSLRRDPTGELFF. CDR3 nucleotides: TGTGCCAGCAGTTTGCGGCGGGATCCGACCGGGGAGCTGTTTTTT.

Of note for this clonotype: An end of the junction differs from the germline gene, which may be a read error. The chain carries TRBV5-1 and TRBJ2-7; D is ambiguous. CDR1 is SGHRS, CDR2 YFSETQ, per germline. This CDR3 region has 16 residues. CDR3 residues: CASSPERGRLSYEQCF. The CDR3 DNA is TGCGCCAGCAGCCCCGAGCGTGGACGACTCTCCTACGAGCAGTGCTTC.

This clonotype was found many times. V is TRBV5-1 and J is TRBJ2-7, with 7 bases that match TRBD2. From germline, CDR1 is SGHRS and CDR2 YFSETQ. After removal of 0 bases from V and 2 bases from J, the junction contained 5 bases not matched to a gene. CDR3 length equals 15 residues. The CDR3 is CASSLASGLTYEQYF. CDR3 DNA: TGCGCCAGCAGCTTGGCTAGCGGACTAACCTACGAGCAGTACTTC. The full variable domain, rest sourced from reference TRBV5-1 and TRBJ2-7, is KAGVTQTPRYLIKTRGQQVTLSCSPISGHRSVSWYQQTPGQGLQFLFEYFSETQRNKGNFPGRFSGRQFSNSRSEMNVSTLELGDSALYLCASSLASGLTYEQYFGPGTRLTVT.

V is TRBV12-3 or TRBV12-4 and J is TRBJ1-2; 8 bases match TRBD1. This CDR3 has 13 residues. J lost 11 bases, V lost 5 bases, and 10 bases had no gene match. CDR3: CASSLPDRVGYTF. DNA of the CDR3: TGTGCCAGCAGTCTCCCGGACAGGGTTGGGTACACCTTC.

In this sample, this clonotype turned up many times. This chain links TRBV12-3 or TRBV12-4 with TRBJ2-1; TRBD2 aligns across 7 bases. The J segment lost 6 bases and the V segment lost 6 bases, leaving 11 bases of the junction unmatched. The CDR3 length is 15 residues. CDR3: CASSGGGGGPNEQFF. CDR3 DNA: TGTGCCAGCAGCGGCGGGGGTGGAGGTCCCAATGAGCAGTTCTTC.

The V and J genes are TRBV5-1 and TRBJ2-5, with no clear D. Trimming left V 4 bases short and J 4 bases short, with 14 bases between. This CDR3 has 14 residues. The germline CDR1 and CDR2 sequences are SGHRS and YFSETQ. The CDR3 DNA sequence: TGCGCCAGCAGCGCCGGGTCGTCAGGAGAGACCCAGTACTTC. Protein product: CASSAGSSGETQYF.

This clonotype was picked up many times. The V call is TRBV27, the J call TRBJ2-2; 11 positions agree with TRBD1. Germline lookup yields CDR1 MNHEY and CDR2 SMNVEV (reference sequence). After removal of 6 bases from V and 5 bases from J, the junction contained 8 bases not matched to a gene. The CDR3 runs 16 residues. The CDR3 nucleotides are TGTGCCAGCAGGGCCCCGGGACAGGGGGTTACCGGGGAGCTGTTTTTT. This gives the protein CASRAPGQGVTGELFF.

In its sample, this clonotype was seen many times. The chain is built from TRBV12-3 or TRBV12-4 and TRBJ2-3, with unresolved D. CDR3 length: 12 amino acids. Trimming took off 6 bases at V and 8 bases at J, with 12 bases between the two ends. This chain's CDR3 is CASSLRLVTQYF. The CDR3 bases are TGTGCCAGCAGCCTTCGTCTGGTTACGCAGTATTTT.

The chain couples TRBV20-1 to TRBJ2-7; TRBD1 is a possible D gene (5 bases). CDR1 DFQATT and CDR2 SNEGSKA come from the germline V gene (reference sequence). The CDR3 sequence is 13 residues long. V shed 0 bases and J shed 3 bases, with 9 bases lying between them. The CDR3 DNA sequence: TGCAGTGCTAGAGACAGGGTTCACTACGAGCAGTACGTC. It translates to CSARDRVHYEQYV.

With regard to this clonotype: A much larger clone differs from this one at a single base, so this may be a read error. The chain has TRBV15 and TRBJ2-1; perhaps TRBD2 as D (6 bases). Trimming removed 1 base from V and 9 bases from J, with 16 bases in between. The CDR3 is made up of 15 amino acids. From germline, CDR1 is LNHNV and CDR2 YYDKDF (reference sequence). The CDR3 bases are TGTGCCACCAGCAGAGCCGGGTCTAGCGTTCGTGAGCAGTTCTTC. Its translation is CATSRAGSSVREQFF.

This clonotype was detected ten times or more. The J gene is TRBJ1-1, the V gene TRBV7-2, with 9 nucleotides matching TRBD1. The germline V gene encodes CDR1 SGHTA and CDR2 FQGNSA. V lost 5 bases and J lost 3; bases outside the gene matches: 4. The CDR3 runs to 14 residues. The CDR3 DNA is TGTGCCAGCAGCCGGGACAGGGCGTACACTGAAGCTTTCTTT. Protein product: CASSRDRAYTEAFF.

V gene TRBV7-2 combines with J gene TRBJ1-1; no definite D call. Germline V gives CDR1 SGHTA, CDR2 FQGNSA. The CDR3 spans 14 residues. Trimming left V 5 bases short and J 0 bases short, with 10 bases between. This CDR3 reads CASSARRLNTEAFF. CDR3 coding DNA: TGTGCCAGCAGCGCCCGGCGATTGAACACTGAAGCTTTCTTT.

This clonotype was observed a handful of times. The V and J genes are TRBV18 and TRBJ2-3; 7 bases match TRBD2. With V trimmed by 3 bases and J by 5 bases, 14 bases remained unmatched. The CDR3 has 17 amino acids. The germline gives CDR1 KGHSH, CDR2 LQKENI. In nucleotides, the CDR3 is TGTGCCAGCTCACCTCTGGCGGGAGCCCCTCACAAAGATACGCAGTATTTT. Protein sequence: CASSPLAGAPHKDTQYF.

The chain couples TRBV30 to TRBJ2-1, with D tentatively TRBD2 (6 bases). The germline CDR1 and CDR2 sequences are GTSNPN and SVGIG (reference sequence). The CDR3 has 13 amino acids. With 3 bases removed from V and 6 bases from J, the gap between germline ends came to 12 bases. CDR3 residues: CAWRGRTPNEQFF. CDR3 nucleotides: TGTGCCTGGAGGGGGAGGACCCCCAATGAGCAGTTCTTC.

There are many counts of this clonotype. The V and J genes are TRBV28 and TRBJ2-4; TRBD1 agrees at 7 bases. The CDR3 contains 14 residues. The V gene's germline CDR1 is MDHEN and CDR2 SYDVKM. With V trimmed by 2 bases and J by 6 bases, 4 bases remained unmatched. In DNA form, the CDR3 reads TGTGCCAGCAGTTTAAGGCGGACAGGAAACATTCAGTACTTC. Translation: CASSLRRTGNIQYF. Filled out from reference TRBV28 and TRBJ2-4, the complete variable domain reads DVKVTQSSRYLVKRTGEKVFLECVQDMDHENMFWYRQDPGLGLRLIYFSYDVKMKEKGDIPEGYSVSREKKERFSLILESASTNQTSMYLCASSLRRTGNIQYFGAGTRLSVL.

This sequence joins TRBV11-2 and TRBJ2-1, with D perhaps matching TRBD2 (7 bases). The CDR3 has 13 residues. Germline V CDR1 and CDR2: SGHAT, FQNNGV. V shed 0 bases and J shed 13 bases, with 13 bases lying between them. CDR3 sequence: CASSLDGRGGQFF. DNA for the CDR3: TGTGCCAGCAGCTTAGATGGAAGGGGGGGACAGTTCTTC.

In this sample, this clonotype turned up many times. The rearrangement uses TRBV20-1 and TRBJ1-2, with D tentatively TRBD1 (5 bases). CDR1 and CDR2 from the germline V gene are DFQATT and SNEGSKA (reference sequence). V dropped 3 bases and J dropped 8 bases, with 19 bases sitting between them. The length of the CDR3 is 14 residues. CDR3 DNA sequence: TGCAGTGCTAGCTTAGGGGCGTCTTTTGTAGGCTACACCTTC. Its translation is CSASLGASFVGYTF.

This clonotype was detected only a few times. The chain couples TRBV5-1 to TRBJ2-5; D is unclear. From germline, CDR1 is SGHRS and CDR2 YFSETQ. The CDR3 is made up of 14 amino acids. V lost 3 bases and J 5 bases, leaving 14 bases between the germline ends. The CDR3 loop is CASSSLTNRETQYF. Here the CDR3 DNA reads TGCGCCAGCAGCTCACTAACTAATCGTGAGACCCAGTACTTC. Combining the CDR3 with reference TRBV5-1 and TRBJ2-5 gives the whole variable domain KAGVTQTPRYLIKTRGQQVTLSCSPISGHRSVSWYQQTPGQGLQFLFEYFSETQRNKGNFPGRFSGRQFSNSRSEMNVSTLELGDSALYLCASSSLTNRETQYFGPGTRLLVL.

Comment on this clonotype: Its ends do not fully match the called genes, so a read error is possible. The CDR3 coding sequence is TGTGCCAGTAGTGGGACAGAGAACACCGGGGAGCTGTTTTTT. As protein: CASSGTENTGELFF. The chain couples TRBV2 to TRBJ2-2; 7 bases are shared with TRBD1. CDR3 length: 14 amino acids. The germline CDR1 and CDR2 sequences are SNHLY and FYNNEI.

This clonotype was detected only a few times. The chain carries TRBV2 and TRBJ1-2, with D possibly matching TRBD1 (6 bases). V gave up 8 bases and J gave up 6 bases, with 10 bases separating them. CDR3 length equals 11 residues. Germline CDR1 reads SNHLY; CDR2 reads FYNNEI. This CDR3 is CASENRDGYTF. CDR3 bases: TGTGCCAGCGAAAACAGGGATGGCTACACCTTC.